This entry lists 3 T cell receptor beta chains sequenced from one sample in a study of T cell responses to AZD1222 COVID-19 vaccine. Clones were read by immunoSEQ multiplex PCR, and TCRdb kept only the in-frame ones, dropping some. This table has fewer than 90,000 clones, 86% appearing once. The sequenced sample was peripheral blood, obtained 28 days after the second AZD1222 dose. These receptors came from an adult who received the AZD1222 COVID-19 vaccine.

The chain carries TRBV28 and TRBJ1-5, with 7 bases that match TRBD1. Germline V gene lookup returns CDR1 MDHEN and CDR2 SYDVKM. Unmatched junction bases numbered 9, after V lost 7 bases and J lost 6 bases. The CDR3 spans 14 residues. This CDR3 reads CASKRAGGVQPQHF. The CDR3 DNA reads TGTGCCAGCAAACGGGCAGGGGGGGTTCAGCCCCAGCATTTT.

The genes are TRBV29-1 and TRBJ1-2; the D is unclear. This CDR3 has 13 residues. Trimming removed 4 bases from V and 5 bases from J, with 14 bases in between. Germline V CDR1 and CDR2: SQVTM, ANQGSEA. The CDR3 reads CSVGAPGNYGYTF. The CDR3 DNA sequence: TGCAGCGTTGGCGCGCCCGGGAATTATGGCTACACCTTC.

The chain carries TRBV4-3 and TRBJ2-3; 11 positions match TRBD1. Per the germline V gene, CDR1 is LGHNA and CDR2 is YSLEER. The CDR3 consists of 16 residues. V was pared by 4 bases and J by 6 bases, with 9 bases of the junction left unmatched. CDR3 coding DNA: TGCGCCAGCAGCCCGAAAACCGGGACAGGGGGGGATACGCAGTATTTT. Encoded protein: CASSPKTGTGGDTQYF.